What follows describes a single TCR beta chain. Naive CD8 cells lacked CD45RO and underwent positive selection for CCR7, leaving out terminally differentiated effector memory CD45RA+ cells. Some clones are missing from TCRdb's copy, which holds only in-frame ones; the method was immunoSEQ multiplex PCR. The data hold about 580,000 clones, with 95% to 98% observed a single time. The sample belongs to a study of shared clonotypes between healthy human individuals. Germline CDR1 reads PRHDT; CDR2 reads FYEKMQ (reference sequence). V lost 1 base to trimming and J lost 5 bases; unmatched junction nucleotides: 3. The CDR3 loop spans 15 amino acids.

The specimen sequenced was naive CD8+ T cells sorted from blood. This TCR was recovered from a man under 40 in good health. The chain recombines TRBV13 with TRBJ2-1, with 9 positions matching TRBD2. The CDR3 region is CASSLASGAHNEQFF. The CDR3 nucleotides are TGTGCCAGCAGCTTAGCTAGCGGGGCACACAATGAGCAGTTCTTC.